These T cell receptor beta chains were read from a single sample in a study of CD8 T cells in ankylosing spondylitis. TCRdb reanalysed the 5' RACE reads using MiXCR and keeps one entry per CDR3 protein. This sample has about 140,000 distinct CDR3 sequences, with roughly 30% found just once. Sequencing was carried out using synovial fluid, either unsorted or a sorted T cell fraction (not recorded which). The receptors were sampled from a male donor with ankylosing spondylitis. Each CDR3 is given with its conserved first and last residue. D genes are given only for firm matches. Not every row has a clone size; where given, it reads once, few, many or a size class.

abundance,j_gene,v_gene,d_gene,CDR3aa
.,TRBJ2-3,TRBV5-6,TRBD2,CASSLELAGGQDTQYF
many,TRBJ2-5,TRBV25-1,TRBD2,CASSEGGRETQYF
.,TRBJ2-3,TRBV20-1,.,CSATKYRDYTDTQYF
few,TRBJ1-2,TRBV27,.,CASSLNSNYGYTF
.,TRBJ2-2,TRBV5-1,TRBD2,CASIPTSGSYTGELFF
.,TRBJ2-7,TRBV7-2,.,CASSPDRTRTVYEQYF
.,TRBJ2-7,TRBV20-1,TRBD2,CSLPGLAAYEQYF
few,TRBJ2-7,TRBV6-5,TRBD2,CASSYVGLAANEQYF
few,TRBJ2-1,TRBV7-3,TRBD1,CASSFTQGAHLNEQFF
.,TRBJ2-7,TRBV28,TRBD2,CASSLIGTSGTPRYEQYF
few,TRBJ1-2,TRBV12-3/TRBV12-4,.,CASSLTGNYGYTF
few,TRBJ1-5,TRBV2,.,CASAGGGGNQPQHF
.,TRBJ1-5,TRBV6-2/TRBV6-3,.,CASSTTANQPQHF
once,TRBJ2-5,TRBV12-3/TRBV12-4,TRBD2,CASSSALVAGAQETQYF
once,TRBJ2-3,TRBV29-1,TRBD1,CSVGTGVGTDTQYF
many,TRBJ2-7,TRBV20-1,TRBD1,CSARGRSRQGSYEQYF
.,TRBJ1-2,TRBV20-1,TRBD1,CSAREGQVNYGYTF
.,TRBJ2-7,TRBV10-3,TRBD1,CASTGDRGINEQYF
.,TRBJ2-1,TRBV5-1,TRBD2,CASSPKGGVGNEQFF